A selection of T cell receptor beta chains follows, all from one sample in a study of T cell repertoires in cytomegalovirus infection. TCRdb used MiXCR to reprocess the reads, holding one entry per CDR3 protein. The repertoire has tens of thousands of distinct CDR3 sequences, 24% of them found once; the top ten carry approximately 53%. The antigens of these receptors remain unknown. Specimen: CD8+ T cells from cultured PBMCs, collected from culture after CMV antigen stimulation. These receptors all stem from a human donor in good health (CMV status not recorded). Some clones in this sample may be carry-over from other donors' samples. Both conserved end residues are part of each CDR3. Fields, in order: D gene, clone size, J gene, V gene, CDR3 protein, CDR3 DNA. D genes are given only for firm matches. A row's size may be missing; if present it is once, few, many or a size class.

D: NA; size: NA; J: TRBJ2-3; V: TRBV29-1; CDR3: CSVDSGIEGTDTQYF; DNA: TGCAGCGTTGACTCGGGAATTGAGGGCACAGATACGCAGTATTTT
D: TRBD1; size: few; J: TRBJ1-4; V: TRBV30; CDR3: CAWATGFGTNEKLFF; DNA: TGTGCCTGGGCGACAGGGTTCGGGACTAATGAAAAACTGTTTTTT
D: TRBD2; size: many; J: TRBJ2-1; V: TRBV6-2/TRBV6-3; CDR3: CASSTGLANNEQFF; DNA: TGTGCCAGCAGCACGGGACTAGCGAACAATGAGCAGTTCTTC
D: NA; size: NA; J: TRBJ2-1; V: TRBV4-3; CDR3: CASREGVRSYNEQFF; DNA: TGCGCCAGCAGGGAGGGAGTAAGGTCCTACAATGAGCAGTTCTTC
D: NA; size: NA; J: TRBJ1-6; V: TRBV4-1; CDR3: CASSQEFTNSYNSPLHF; DNA: TGCGCCAGCAGCCAAGAGTTTACCAACTCCTATAATTCACCCCTCCACTTT
D: NA; size: many; J: TRBJ1-5; V: TRBV7-9; CDR3: CASSLDGSGNQPQHF; DNA: TGTGCCAGCAGCTTAGATGGAAGCGGCAATCAGCCCCAGCATTTT
D: TRBD1; size: NA; J: TRBJ1-5; V: TRBV2; CDR3: CASTDRDRQPQHF; DNA: TGTGCCAGCACAGACAGGGACCGCCAGCCCCAGCATTTT
D: TRBD1; size: many; J: TRBJ1-4; V: TRBV7-8; CDR3: CASSLGTGGAFDEKLFF; DNA: TGTGCCAGCAGCTTAGGGACAGGGGGAGCTTTCGATGAAAAACTGTTTTTT
D: NA; size: few; J: TRBJ1-2; V: TRBV27; CDR3: CASSSTVTNYGYTF; DNA: TGTGCCAGCAGTTCGACAGTTACTAACTATGGCTACACCTTC
D: NA; size: NA; J: TRBJ2-7; V: TRBV30; CDR3: CAWSVIPSYEQYF; DNA: TGTGCCTGGAGCGTTATTCCCTCCTACGAGCAGTACTTC
D: NA; size: few; J: TRBJ2-2; V: TRBV5-1; CDR3: CASSLVTSVEPGELFF; DNA: TGCGCCAGCAGCTTAGTGACTAGTGTGGAACCCGGGGAGCTGTTTTTT
D: TRBD1; size: many; J: TRBJ2-7; V: TRBV20-1; CDR3: CSARKTGGLDEQYF; DNA: TGCAGTGCTAGAAAAACAGGGGGCCTCGACGAGCAGTACTTC
D: TRBD1; size: NA; J: TRBJ2-1; V: TRBV11-2; CDR3: CASSPGDRGYNEQFF; DNA: TGTGCCAGCAGCCCTGGGGACAGGGGCTACAATGAGCAGTTCTTC
D: TRBD2; size: NA; J: TRBJ2-5; V: TRBV11-2; CDR3: CASSSPMASGSEETQYF; DNA: TGTGCCAGCAGCTCGCCGATGGCTAGCGGGAGTGAGGAGACCCAGTACTTC
D: TRBD1; size: few; J: TRBJ1-5; V: TRBV29-1; CDR3: CSVTGGSNQPQHF; DNA: TGCAGCGTGACAGGGGGTAGCAATCAGCCCCAGCATTTT
D: NA; size: NA; J: TRBJ2-3; V: TRBV15; CDR3: CATSRDRADTQYF; DNA: TGTGCCACCAGCAGAGATAGGGCAGATACGCAGTATTTT
D: NA; size: few; J: TRBJ1-2; V: TRBV2; CDR3: CASRRGGGADGYTF; DNA: TGTGCCAGCAGGCGGGGGGGGGGCGCAGATGGCTACACCTTC
D: TRBD2; size: NA; J: TRBJ2-1; V: TRBV30; CDR3: CAWSGLATDEQFF; DNA: TGTGCCTGGAGTGGACTAGCGACGGATGAGCAGTTCTTC
D: NA; size: many; J: TRBJ1-3; V: TRBV7-2; CDR3: CASSLTPGSGNTIYF; DNA: TGTGCCAGCAGCTTAACACCAGGCTCTGGAAACACCATATATTTT
D: NA; size: NA; J: TRBJ1-2; V: TRBV7-4; CDR3: CASSRAQGGYTF; DNA: TGTGCCAGCAGCCGGGCCCAGGGAGGCTACACCTTC
D: TRBD2; size: many; J: TRBJ2-3; V: TRBV4-2; CDR3: CASSPRLVGTRDSDTQYF; DNA: TGTGCCAGCAGCCCGAGACTCGTCGGGACTAGGGACTCAGATACGCAGTATTTT
D: TRBD1; size: NA; J: TRBJ2-4; V: TRBV18; CDR3: CASSERGHLAKNIQYF; DNA: TGTGCCAGCTCGGAGAGGGGGCATTTGGCCAAAAACATTCAGTACTTC
D: NA; size: many; J: TRBJ2-2; V: TRBV7-6; CDR3: CASSLEFGPQDGGGELFF; DNA: TGTGCCAGCAGCTTAGAATTTGGTCCGCAGGACGGCGGCGGGGAGCTGTTTTTT
D: NA; size: few; J: TRBJ1-6; V: TRBV30; CDR3: CARSRAGAPLHF; DNA: TGTGCCCGGAGCCGAGCAGGTGCGCCCCTCCACTTT
D: NA; size: NA; J: TRBJ2-7; V: TRBV20-1; CDR3: CSAVRTPSSYEQYF; DNA: TGCAGTGCAGTTCGGACACCTAGCTCCTACGAGCAGTACTTC
D: NA; size: NA; J: TRBJ1-3; V: TRBV15; CDR3: CATSRETGFSGNTIYF; DNA: TGTGCCACCAGCAGAGAAACAGGATTCTCTGGAAACACCATATATTTT
D: TRBD1; size: NA; J: TRBJ2-1; V: TRBV6-2/TRBV6-3; CDR3: CASSYPGQGLNEQFF; DNA: TGTGCCAGCAGTTACCCGGGACAGGGGTTGAATGAGCAGTTCTTC